This TCR beta chain was retrieved from a study of prognosis after radiotherapy for stage I lung cancer. The V and J ends lost 3 bases and 0 bases respectively, with 13 bases between them. Germline V gene data show CDR1 as SQVTM and CDR2 as ANQGSEA. The length of the CDR3 is 15 residues. With two-round multiplex PCR, TCR beta CDR3 sequences were amplified from genomic DNA. Every TRBV and TRBJ gene had its own specific primer in first-round PCR. TCRdb re-called the multiplex PCR reads through MiXCR, storing one row per CDR3 protein. The data show about 16,000 distinct CDR3 sequences, roughly 30% seen once.

The sequencing used PBMCs, collected before or after stereotactic body radiation therapy (not recorded which). The receptor was isolated from a donor at least 50 years old with non-small cell lung cancer. This chain connects TRBV29-1 to TRBJ2-3; D not certain. The CDR3 nucleotides are TGCAGCGTTGACTCAATGACGGTTAGCACAGATACGCAGTATTTT. Amino acid sequence: CSVDSMTVSTDTQYF.